What follows are 18 T cell receptor beta chains derived from one specimen sequenced in a study of Ad26.COV2.S vaccination and SARS-CoV-2 variants. Method: immunoSEQ multiplex PCR; TCRdb's copy keeps in-frame clones and lacks some. The profile shows a few hundred thousand clones, roughly 86% of them singletons. Specified treatment: around 19 received Ad26.COV2.S at low or high dose, single or two shots; five or six received placebo; per-sample allocation not given. Samples were taken on day 63 after the first vaccine or placebo injection. The sample consisted of peripheral blood, taken in a trial of Ad26.COV2.S vaccine versus placebo. The receptor source for this set is a person between 18 and 65 years old who received the Ad26.COV2.S COVID-19 vaccine or a placebo.

This chain uses TRBV6-2 or TRBV6-3 with TRBJ1-5, with D possibly matching TRBD1 (5 bases). Germline lookup yields CDR1 MNHEY and CDR2 SVGEGT. The CDR3 is 14 residues long. Trimming left V 1 base short and J 7 bases short, with 11 bases between. This chain's CDR3 is CASSYWREGQPQHF. The CDR3 nucleotides are TGTGCCAGCAGTTACTGGCGTGAGGGGCAGCCCCAGCATTTT.

The V gene is TRBV11-1, the J gene TRBJ2-7; 8 nucleotides agree with TRBD2. Germline V CDR1 and CDR2: SGHAT, FQDESV (reference sequence). After removal of 5 bases from V and 0 bases from J, the junction contained 6 bases not matched to a gene. The CDR3 extends over 15 amino acids. The CDR3 bases are TGTGCCAGCAGCACCCCCGGGAGGGTCTCCTACGAGCAGTACTTC. Translated: CASSTPGRVSYEQYF.

The V and J genes are TRBV28 and TRBJ1-6, with D uncertain. CDR1 and CDR2 (germline): MDHEN, SYDVKM. This CDR3 comprises 12 residues. V shed 8 bases and J shed 6 bases, with 8 bases lying between them. The CDR3 DNA sequence: TGTGCCAGCCTAGGGCCTAATTCACCCCTCCACTTT. It specifies CASLGPNSPLHF.

The V gene is TRBV15, the J gene TRBJ2-6; D may match TRBD1 or TRBD2 (6 bases each). Germline-derived CDR1 and CDR2 are LNHNV and YYDKDF (reference sequence). V was shortened by 1 base and J by 4 bases, with 8 bases between the two germline ends. This CDR3 comprises 15 residues. DNA for the CDR3: TGTGCCACCAGCAGAGGGGGGGCAGGGGCCAACGTCCTGACTTTC. Its translation is CATSRGGAGANVLTF.

The chain uses TRBV5-6 and TRBJ1-2; 8 bases fit TRBD1. Germline V gene data show CDR1 as SGHDT and CDR2 as YYEEEE. The CDR3 runs 14 residues. V shed 4 bases and J 6 bases; nucleotides not matched to a gene: 8. CDR3 nucleotide sequence: TGTGCCAGCAGCCTTGGACAGGGTGGGAATGGCTACACCTTC. Protein product: CASSLGQGGNGYTF.

This chain uses TRBV27 with TRBJ2-1, with 8 bases aligning to TRBD2. Germline trimming cut 5 bases from V and 2 bases from J; bases unmatched to any gene: 5. This CDR3 spans 15 amino acids. Per germline, CDR1 MNHEY and CDR2 SMNVEV (reference sequence). The CDR3: CASSSLAGTYNEQFF. In DNA form, the CDR3 reads TGTGCCAGCAGTAGCCTAGCGGGTACCTACAATGAGCAGTTCTTC.

The J gene is TRBJ1-3, the V gene TRBV4-1; D gene uncertain. The V and J ends lost 0 bases and 7 bases respectively, with 10 bases between them. Germline V gene sequence: CDR1 MGHRA, CDR2 YSYEKL. CDR3 size: 14 residues. This CDR3 is CASSQEWAWNTIYF. The DNA of the CDR3 is TGCGCCAGCAGCCAAGAGTGGGCCTGGAACACCATATATTTT.

V and J are TRBV15 and TRBJ1-1; D call uncertain. CDR1 is LNHNV and CDR2 is YYDKDF in the germline V gene (reference sequence). The CDR3 spans 13 residues. V was cut by 3 bases and J by 0 bases, with 5 bases left in between. The CDR3 coding sequence is TGTGCCACCAGCAGCGGCGTGAACACTGAAGCTTTCTTT. This codes for CATSSGVNTEAFF.

The genes are TRBV4-3 and TRBJ1-2; TRBD1 matches at 7 bases. The CDR3 covers 15 residues. Germline CDR1 and CDR2: LGHNA and YSLEER. Trimming cost V 4 bases and J 3 bases; bases outside gene matches: 8. The CDR3 region has the DNA TGCGCCAGCAGCCCCACAGGGGAGCGATACTATGGCTACACCTTC. Protein sequence: CASSPTGERYYGYTF.

V is TRBV15 and J is TRBJ1-5; tentatively, D is TRBD1 (6 bases). Germline V gives CDR1 LNHNV, CDR2 YYDKDF (reference sequence). Trimming took 0 bases from V and 16 from J, leaving 13 bases between them. The CDR3 consists of 12 residues. DNA for the CDR3: TGTGCCACCAGCAGAGACTTTGAACAGGGTCATTTT. It encodes CATSRDFEQGHF.

In DNA, the CDR3 is TGTGCCAGCAGCCCATCCGGGACTAGCCTTTCCAATGAGCAGTTCTTC. Translation gives CASSPSGTSLSNEQFF. The chain joins TRBV7-6 to TRBJ2-1; 9 bases agree with TRBD2. CDR1 and CDR2 from the germline V gene are SGHVS and FNYEAQ. The V gene end was trimmed by 5 bases and the J gene end by 6 bases; junction bases not matched to a gene: 11. This CDR3 has 16 residues. Drawing the rest from reference TRBV7-6 and TRBJ2-1, the complete variable domain is GAGVSQSPRYKVTKRGQDVALRCDPISGHVSLYWYRQALGQGPEFLTYFNYEAQQDKSGLPNDRFSAERPEGSISTLTIQRTEQRDSAMYRCASSPSGTSLSNEQFFGPGTRLTVL.

The V gene is TRBV25-1, the J gene TRBJ2-7; 11 bases are shared with TRBD1. Germline V gives CDR1 MGHDK, CDR2 SYGVNS. The CDR3 runs to 15 residues. J gave up 2 bases and V 4 bases, and 4 bases lay outside the gene matches. CDR3 sequence reads: CASSAGQGGTYEQYF. In DNA, the CDR3 is TGTGCCAGCAGTGCGGGACAGGGGGGTACCTACGAGCAGTACTTC.

The genes are TRBV6-5 and TRBJ2-3; 11 nucleotides align to TRBD2. This CDR3 is 15 amino acids long. Germline V lookup: CDR1 MNHEY, CDR2 SVGAGI. With 5 bases clipped from V and 4 bases from J, the junction kept 5 bases outside the gene matches. The CDR3 loop is CASSPSGGRADTQYF. The CDR3 DNA sequence: TGTGCCAGCAGTCCTAGCGGGGGGCGGGCAGATACGCAGTATTTT.

This chain joins TRBV7-2 and TRBJ2-1; TRBD2 might be the D (5 bases). Deletions cut 5 bases from V and 1 base from J, with 18 bases between. The length of the CDR3 is 17 residues. Per germline, CDR1 SGHTA and CDR2 FQGNSA. CDR3 residues: CASSPGGWYQSYNEQFF. CDR3 bases: TGTGCCAGCAGCCCCGGAGGTTGGTACCAATCCTACAATGAGCAGTTCTTC.

The V and J genes are TRBV7-9 and TRBJ2-1; D may be TRBD1 or TRBD2 (6 bases each). Germline loops: CDR1 SEHNR, CDR2 FQNEAQ (reference sequence). The CDR3 is 15 amino acids. Trimming took off 2 bases at V and 5 bases at J, with 13 bases between the two ends. CDR3 amino acids: CASSLRGVRNNEQFF. The CDR3 DNA is TGTGCCAGCAGCTTAAGGGGGGTTAGAAACAATGAGCAGTTCTTC.

V usage is TRBV18 and J usage is TRBJ2-7; maybe TRBD2 (5 bases). Trimming left V 4 bases short and J 7 bases short, with 14 bases between. The CDR3 is 13 amino acids. Per germline, CDR1 KGHSH and CDR2 LQKENI. The CDR3 nucleotides read TGTGCCAGCTCACGAGGGCCGTTCGGTGAGCAGTACTTC. Encoded protein: CASSRGPFGEQYF.

The chain recombines TRBV11-3 with TRBJ2-3; D remains ambiguous. CDR3 length equals 15 residues. V was pared by 1 base and J by 1 base, with 9 bases between. Germline V gene lookup returns CDR1 SGHNT and CDR2 YENEEA. The CDR3 spells CASSLGTGRTDTQYF. CDR3 nucleotide sequence: TGTGCCAGCAGCTTAGGTACGGGCCGCACAGATACGCAGTATTTT.

This chain joins TRBV18 and TRBJ1-3, with a possible D match to TRBD1 (5 bases). CDR3 length equals 17 residues. V was clipped by 5 bases and J by 4 bases, with 21 bases between them. CDR1 is KGHSH and CDR2 is LQKENI in the germline V gene. The CDR3 region has the DNA TGTGCCAGCTCAACCACGGGGGGAAGCGCGGAGGGAAACACCATATATTTT. Translated: CASSTTGGSAEGNTIYF.